This record looks at one T cell receptor (beta chain) sequence and its context. What it binds is unknown. These data come from a study of Tregs in tolerant kidney transplant recipients. Overall study results and limits: The most relevant donor-specific Treg TCRbeta repertoire apparently came from expansion with activated donor B cells.

Trimming pared 7 bases from V and 0 bases from J, leaving 5 bases between. CDR1 is SGHVS and CDR2 is FQNEAQ in the germline V gene. The CDR3 loop spans 12 amino acids. Unstimulated regulatory T cells (CD4+CD25+CD127-), CD4+CD25- non-regulatory cells, CD4 and CD8 cells were FACS-sorted from thawed PBMCs. The method was immunoSEQ multiplex PCR; TCRdb's version includes in-frame clones alone and lacks a portion of them. Of over 55,000 clones in the sample, approximately 82% are singletons; the top ten hold more than 4%. The source material was CD4+ T cells from blood. This chain links TRBV7-8 with TRBJ2-3; D is ambiguous. This receptor was obtained from a human donor in good health. CDR3 sequence (DNA): TGTGCCAGCACCGCTAGCACAGATACGCAGTATTTT. This encodes CASTASTDTQYF.